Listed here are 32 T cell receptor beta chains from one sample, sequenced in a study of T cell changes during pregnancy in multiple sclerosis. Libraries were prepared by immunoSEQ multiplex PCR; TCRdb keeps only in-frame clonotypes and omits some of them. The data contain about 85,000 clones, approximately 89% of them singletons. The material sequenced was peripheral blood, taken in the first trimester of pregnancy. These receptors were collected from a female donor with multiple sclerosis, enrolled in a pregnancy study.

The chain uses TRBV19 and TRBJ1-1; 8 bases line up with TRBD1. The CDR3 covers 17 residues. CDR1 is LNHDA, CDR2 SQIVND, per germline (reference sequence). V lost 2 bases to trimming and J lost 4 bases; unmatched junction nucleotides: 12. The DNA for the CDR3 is TGTGCCAGTAGTATACCTAACCCCGGACAGGGAGGCACTGAAGCTTTCTTT. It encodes CASSIPNPGQGGTEAFF. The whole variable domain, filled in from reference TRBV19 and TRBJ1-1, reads DGGITQSPKYLFRKEGQNVTLSCEQNLNHDAMYWYRQDPGQGLRLIYYSQIVNDFQKGDIAEGYSVSREKKESFPLTVTSAQKNPTAFYLCASSIPNPGQGGTEAFFGQGTRLTVV.

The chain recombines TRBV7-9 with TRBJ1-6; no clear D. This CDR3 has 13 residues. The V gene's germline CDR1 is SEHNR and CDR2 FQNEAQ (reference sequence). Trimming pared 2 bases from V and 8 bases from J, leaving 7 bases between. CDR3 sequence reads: CASSLNSDSPLHF. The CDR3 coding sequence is TGTGCCAGCAGCTTAAATTCTGATTCACCCCTCCACTTT. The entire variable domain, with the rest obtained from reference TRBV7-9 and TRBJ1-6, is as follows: DTGVSQNPRHKITKRGQNVTFRCDPISEHNRLYWYRQTLGQGPEFLTYFQNEAQLEKSRLLSDRFSAERPKGSFSTLEIQRTEQGDSAMYLCASSLNSDSPLHFGNGTRLTVT.

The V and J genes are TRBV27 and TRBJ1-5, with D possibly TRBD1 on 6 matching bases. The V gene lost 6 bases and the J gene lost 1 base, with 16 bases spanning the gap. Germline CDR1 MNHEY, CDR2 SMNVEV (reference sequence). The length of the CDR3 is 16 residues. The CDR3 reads CASRPFGDISNQPQHF. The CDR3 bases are TGTGCCAGCAGGCCGTTCGGGGACATAAGCAATCAGCCCCAGCATTTT.

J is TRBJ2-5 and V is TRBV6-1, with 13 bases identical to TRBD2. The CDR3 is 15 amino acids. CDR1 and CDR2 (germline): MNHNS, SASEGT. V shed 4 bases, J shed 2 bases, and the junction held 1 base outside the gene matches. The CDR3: CASSVLAGGQETQYF. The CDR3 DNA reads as TGTGCCAGCAGTGTACTAGCGGGAGGGCAAGAGACCCAGTACTTC.

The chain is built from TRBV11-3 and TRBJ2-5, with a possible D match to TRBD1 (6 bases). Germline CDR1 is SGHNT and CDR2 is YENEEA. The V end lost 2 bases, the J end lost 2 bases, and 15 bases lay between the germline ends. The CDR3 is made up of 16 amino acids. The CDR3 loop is CASSLLQGSGQETQYF. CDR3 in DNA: TGTGCCAGCAGCTTACTGCAGGGGTCGGGACAAGAGACCCAGTACTTC.

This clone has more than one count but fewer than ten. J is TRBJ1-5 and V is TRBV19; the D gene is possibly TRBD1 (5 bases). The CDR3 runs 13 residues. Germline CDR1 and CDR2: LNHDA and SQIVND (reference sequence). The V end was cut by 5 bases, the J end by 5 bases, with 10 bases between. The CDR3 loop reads CASSAGGDQPQHF. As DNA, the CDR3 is TGTGCCAGTAGTGCTGGGGGGGATCAGCCCCAGCATTTT.

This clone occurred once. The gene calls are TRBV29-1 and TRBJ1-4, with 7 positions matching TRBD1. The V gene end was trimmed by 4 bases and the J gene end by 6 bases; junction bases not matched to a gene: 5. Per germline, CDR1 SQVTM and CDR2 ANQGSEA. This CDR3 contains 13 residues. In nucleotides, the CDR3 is TGCAGCGTTGGGGGGACAGTTCATGAAAAACTGTTTTTT. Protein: CSVGGTVHEKLFF.

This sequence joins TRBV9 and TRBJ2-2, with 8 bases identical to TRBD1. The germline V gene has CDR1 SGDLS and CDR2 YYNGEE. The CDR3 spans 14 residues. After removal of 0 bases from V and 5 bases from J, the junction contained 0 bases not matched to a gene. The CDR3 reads CASSVGQGTGELFF. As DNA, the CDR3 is TGTGCCAGCAGCGTAGGACAGGGGACCGGGGAGCTGTTTTTT.

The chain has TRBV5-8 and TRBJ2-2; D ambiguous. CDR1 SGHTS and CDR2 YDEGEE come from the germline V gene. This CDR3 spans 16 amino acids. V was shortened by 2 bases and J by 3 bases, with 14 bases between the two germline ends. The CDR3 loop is CASSLFNRPDTGELFF. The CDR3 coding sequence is TGTGCCAGCAGCTTATTTAACAGACCGGACACCGGGGAGCTGTTTTTT.

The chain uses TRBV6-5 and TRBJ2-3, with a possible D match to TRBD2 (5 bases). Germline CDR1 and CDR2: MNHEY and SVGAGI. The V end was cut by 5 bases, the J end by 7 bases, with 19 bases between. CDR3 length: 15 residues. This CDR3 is CASSPRAGGGYTQYF. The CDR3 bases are TGTGCCAGCAGTCCAAGGGCTGGCGGAGGATATACGCAGTATTTT.

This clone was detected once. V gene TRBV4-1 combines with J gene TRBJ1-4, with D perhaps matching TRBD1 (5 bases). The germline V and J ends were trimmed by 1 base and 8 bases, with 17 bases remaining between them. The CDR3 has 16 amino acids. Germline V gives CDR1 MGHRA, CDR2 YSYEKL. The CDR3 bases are TGCGCCAGCAGCCAAGTAGTGTCGGCAGGGAACGAAAAACTGTTTTTT. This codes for CASSQVVSAGNEKLFF.

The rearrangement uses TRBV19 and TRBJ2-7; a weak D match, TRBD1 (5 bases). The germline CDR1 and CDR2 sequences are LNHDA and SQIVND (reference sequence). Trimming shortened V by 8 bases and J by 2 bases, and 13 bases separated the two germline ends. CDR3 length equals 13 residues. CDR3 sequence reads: CASSGNPPYEQYF. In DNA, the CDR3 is TGTGCCAGTTCAGGGAACCCTCCCTACGAGCAGTACTTC.

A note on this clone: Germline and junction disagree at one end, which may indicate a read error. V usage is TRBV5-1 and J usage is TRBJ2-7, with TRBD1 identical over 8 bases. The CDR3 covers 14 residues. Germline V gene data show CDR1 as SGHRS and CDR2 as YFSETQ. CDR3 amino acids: CASSRGQESSEQYF. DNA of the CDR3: TGCGCCAGCAGCCGGGGACAGGAGTCCTCCGAGCAGTACTTC. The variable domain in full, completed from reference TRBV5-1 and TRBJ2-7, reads KAGVTQTPRYLIKTRGQQVTLSCSPISGHRSVSWYQQTPGQGLQFLFEYFSETQRNKGNFPGRFSGRQFSNSRSEMNVSTLELGDSALYLCASSRGQESSEQYFGPGTRLTVT.

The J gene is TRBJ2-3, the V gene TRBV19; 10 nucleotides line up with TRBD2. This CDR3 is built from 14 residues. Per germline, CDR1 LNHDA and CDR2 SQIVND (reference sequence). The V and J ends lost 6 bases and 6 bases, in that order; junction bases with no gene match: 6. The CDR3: CASSLAGAWDTQYF. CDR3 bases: TGTGCCAGTAGCCTAGCGGGAGCGTGGGATACGCAGTATTTT.

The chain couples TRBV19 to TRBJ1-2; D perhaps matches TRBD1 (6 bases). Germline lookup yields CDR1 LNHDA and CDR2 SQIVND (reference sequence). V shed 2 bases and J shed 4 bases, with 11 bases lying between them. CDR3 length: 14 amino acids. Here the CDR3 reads CASSIQGPGYGYTF. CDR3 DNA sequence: TGTGCCAGTAGTATACAGGGGCCGGGCTATGGCTACACCTTC.

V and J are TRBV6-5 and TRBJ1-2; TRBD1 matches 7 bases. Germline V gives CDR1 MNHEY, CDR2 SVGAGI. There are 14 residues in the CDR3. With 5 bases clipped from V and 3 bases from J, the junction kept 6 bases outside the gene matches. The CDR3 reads CASSPPGQHYGYTF. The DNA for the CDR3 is TGTGCCAGCAGTCCGCCGGGACAGCACTATGGCTACACCTTC.

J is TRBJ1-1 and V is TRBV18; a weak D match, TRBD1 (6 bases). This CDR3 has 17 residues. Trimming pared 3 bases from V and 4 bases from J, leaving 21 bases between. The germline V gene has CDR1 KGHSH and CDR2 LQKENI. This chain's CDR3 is CASSPFQGSTKSTEAFF. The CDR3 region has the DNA TGTGCCAGCTCACCGTTCCAGGGGTCTACGAAAAGCACTGAAGCTTTCTTT.

This CDR3 reads CASSPNGNTIYF. The CDR3 DNA follows: TGTGCCAGCAGCCCCAATGGAAACACCATATATTTT. The chain has TRBV7-9 and TRBJ1-3; D is uncertain. Trimming took off 5 bases at V and 3 bases at J, with 5 bases between the two ends. Germline CDR1 is SEHNR and CDR2 is FQNEAQ (reference sequence). The CDR3 runs to 12 residues. Together with reference TRBV7-9 and TRBJ1-3, the CDR3 gives the full variable domain: DTGVSQNPRHKITKRGQNVTFRCDPISEHNRLYWYRQTLGQGPEFLTYFQNEAQLEKSRLLSDRFSAERPKGSFSTLEIQRTEQGDSAMYLCASSPNGNTIYFGEGSWLTVV.

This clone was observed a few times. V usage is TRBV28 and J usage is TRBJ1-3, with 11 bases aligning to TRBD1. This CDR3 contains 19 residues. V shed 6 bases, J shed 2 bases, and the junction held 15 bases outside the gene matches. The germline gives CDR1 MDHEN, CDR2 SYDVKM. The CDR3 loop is CASSLLLRGTGGPGNTIYF. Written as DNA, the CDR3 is TGTGCCAGCAGCCTACTGCTACGGGGGACAGGGGGGCCTGGAAACACCATATATTTT.

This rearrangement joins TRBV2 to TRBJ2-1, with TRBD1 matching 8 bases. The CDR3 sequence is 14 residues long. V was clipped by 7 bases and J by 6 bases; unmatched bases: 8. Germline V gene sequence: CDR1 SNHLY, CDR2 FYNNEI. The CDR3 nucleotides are TGTGCCAGCACGGACAGGGTTCGGCTCAATGAGCAGTTCTTC. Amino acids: CASTDRVRLNEQFF.

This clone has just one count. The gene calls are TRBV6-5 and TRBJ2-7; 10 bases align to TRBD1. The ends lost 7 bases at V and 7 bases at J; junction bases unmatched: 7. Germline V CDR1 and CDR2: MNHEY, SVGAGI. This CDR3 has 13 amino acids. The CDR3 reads CASMRQGAGEQYF. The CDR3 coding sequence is TGTGCCAGCATGAGACAGGGGGCGGGTGAGCAGTACTTC.

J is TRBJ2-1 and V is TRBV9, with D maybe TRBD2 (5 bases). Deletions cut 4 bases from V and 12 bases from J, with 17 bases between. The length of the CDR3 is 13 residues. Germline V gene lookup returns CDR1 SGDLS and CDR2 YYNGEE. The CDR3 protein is CASSPFPDSGQFF. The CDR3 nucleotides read TGTGCCAGCAGCCCCTTCCCGGACTCTGGGCAGTTCTTC.

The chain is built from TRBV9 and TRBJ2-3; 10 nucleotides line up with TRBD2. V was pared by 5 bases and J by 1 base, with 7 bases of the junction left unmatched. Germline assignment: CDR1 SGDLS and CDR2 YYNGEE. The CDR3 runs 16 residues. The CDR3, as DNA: TGTGCCAGCAGTCAGCGGGAGGGCCTCGGCACAGATACGCAGTATTTT. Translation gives CASSQREGLGTDTQYF.

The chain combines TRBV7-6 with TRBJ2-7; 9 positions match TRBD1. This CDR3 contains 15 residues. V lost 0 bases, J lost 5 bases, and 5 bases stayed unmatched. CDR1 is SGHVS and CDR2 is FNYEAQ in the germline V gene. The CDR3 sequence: CASSLAGGTGNEQYF. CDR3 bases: TGTGCCAGCAGCTTAGCTGGCGGGACAGGGAACGAGCAGTACTTC. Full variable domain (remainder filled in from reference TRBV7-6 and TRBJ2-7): GAGVSQSPRYKVTKRGQDVALRCDPISGHVSLYWYRQALGQGPEFLTYFNYEAQQDKSGLPNDRFSAERPEGSISTLTIQRTEQRDSAMYRCASSLAGGTGNEQYFGPGTRLTVT.

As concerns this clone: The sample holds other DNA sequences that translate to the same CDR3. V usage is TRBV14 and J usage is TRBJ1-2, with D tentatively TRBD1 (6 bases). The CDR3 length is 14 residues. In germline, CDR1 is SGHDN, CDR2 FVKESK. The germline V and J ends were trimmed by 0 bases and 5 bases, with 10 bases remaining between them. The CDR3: CASSQDPTGYGYTF. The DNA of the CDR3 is TGTGCCAGCAGCCAAGATCCCACAGGGTATGGCTACACCTTC.

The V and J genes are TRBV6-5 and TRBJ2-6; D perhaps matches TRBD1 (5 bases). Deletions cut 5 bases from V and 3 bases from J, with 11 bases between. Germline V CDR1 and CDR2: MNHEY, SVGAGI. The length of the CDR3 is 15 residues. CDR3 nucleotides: TGTGCCAGCAGTCCCAGGGAAGATGGGGCCAACGTCCTGACTTTC. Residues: CASSPREDGANVLTF.

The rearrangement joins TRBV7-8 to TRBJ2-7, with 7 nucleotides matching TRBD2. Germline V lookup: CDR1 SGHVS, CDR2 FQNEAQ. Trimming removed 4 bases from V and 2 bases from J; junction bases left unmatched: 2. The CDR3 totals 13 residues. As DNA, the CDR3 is TGTGCCAGCAGCTCCGGACTAGCCTACGAGCAGTACTTC. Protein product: CASSSGLAYEQYF. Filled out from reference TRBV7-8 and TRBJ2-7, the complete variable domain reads GAGVSQSPRYKVAKRGQDVALRCDPISGHVSLFWYQQALGQGPEFLTYFQNEAQLDKSGLPSDRFFAERPEGSVSTLKIQRTQQEDSAVYLCASSSGLAYEQYFGPGTRLTVT.

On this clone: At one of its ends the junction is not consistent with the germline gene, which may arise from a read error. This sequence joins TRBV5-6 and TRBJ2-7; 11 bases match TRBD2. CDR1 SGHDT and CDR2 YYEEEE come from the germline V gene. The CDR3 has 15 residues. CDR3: CASSLTRRLAGLEHF. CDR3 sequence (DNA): TGTGCCAGCAGCTTAACCCGGCGACTAGCGGGGTTAGAGCACTTC.

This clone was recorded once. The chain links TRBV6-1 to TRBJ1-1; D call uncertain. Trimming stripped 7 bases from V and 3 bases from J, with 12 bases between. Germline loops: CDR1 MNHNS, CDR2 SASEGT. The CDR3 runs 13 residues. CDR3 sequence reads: CASKLRLDTEAFF. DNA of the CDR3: TGTGCCAGCAAGCTCCGCCTGGACACTGAAGCTTTCTTT.

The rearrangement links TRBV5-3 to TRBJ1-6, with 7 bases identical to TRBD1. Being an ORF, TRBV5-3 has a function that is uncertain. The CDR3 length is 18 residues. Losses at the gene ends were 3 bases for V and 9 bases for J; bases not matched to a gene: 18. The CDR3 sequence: CARSSYMTGTGVGSPLHF. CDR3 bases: TGTGCCAGAAGCTCATATATGACAGGGACCGGCGTGGGTTCACCCCTCCACTTT.

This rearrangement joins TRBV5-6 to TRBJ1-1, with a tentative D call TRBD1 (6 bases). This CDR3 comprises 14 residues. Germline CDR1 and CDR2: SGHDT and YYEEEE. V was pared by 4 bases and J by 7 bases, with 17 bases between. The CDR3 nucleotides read TGTGCCAGCAGCCCCGCCGGGGACACCCGTGAAGCTTTCTTT. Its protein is CASSPAGDTREAFF. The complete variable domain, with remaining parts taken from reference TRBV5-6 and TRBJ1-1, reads DAGVTQSPTHLIKTRGQQVTLRCSPKSGHDTVSWYQQALGQGPQFIFQYYEEEERQRGNFPDRFSGHQFPNYSSELNVNALLLGDSALYLCASSPAGDTREAFFGQGTRLTVV.

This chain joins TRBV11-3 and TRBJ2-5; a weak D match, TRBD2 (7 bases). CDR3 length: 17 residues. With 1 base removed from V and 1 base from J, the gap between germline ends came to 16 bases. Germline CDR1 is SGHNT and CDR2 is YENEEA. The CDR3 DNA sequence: TGTGCCAGCAGCTTAGGAGAACGGGGGGCCGTCCAAGAGACCCAGTACTTC. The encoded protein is CASSLGERGAVQETQYF.